The 13 T cell receptor beta chains in this list originate from one sample, sequenced in a study of cytomegalovirus exposure and HLA in healthy donors. 60 Vbeta and 13 Jbeta primers were used in PCR. This table comes from immunoSEQ multiplex PCR, and its TCRdb copy is limited to in-frame clones, with some not included. The table has 85,000 to 130,000 clones, roughly 75% seen once. The sample was PBMCs. These receptors were taken from a woman aged 40 to 50 in good health and CMV-seronegative.

This clone was found once. V is TRBV9 and J is TRBJ2-1, with TRBD1 matching over 8 bases. The CDR3 sequence is 15 residues long. CDR1 is SGDLS, CDR2 YYNGEE, per germline. V shed 3 bases and J 2 bases; nucleotides not matched to a gene: 4. The CDR3: CASSAGQGAYNEQFF. As DNA, the CDR3 is TGTGCCAGCAGCGCCGGACAGGGCGCCTACAATGAGCAGTTCTTC.

The chain uses TRBV7-2 and TRBJ2-4; 16 nucleotides match TRBD2. The V segment lost 4 bases and the J segment 15 bases; nucleotides outside the gene matches: 6. Germline values: CDR1 SGHTA, CDR2 FQGNSA. This CDR3 contains 14 residues. The CDR3 bases are TGTGCCAGCAGCTCGACCGGGACTAGCGGGAGGGGGTACTTC. Translation: CASSSTGTSGRGYF.

The J gene is TRBJ1-5, the V gene TRBV4-1; TRBD1 matches 9 bases. The CDR3 is 18 amino acids. The germline gives CDR1 MGHRA, CDR2 YSYEKL. V lost 1 base to trimming and J lost 3 bases; unmatched junction nucleotides: 10. The CDR3 bases are TGCGCCAGCAGCCAAGGTAGTTTGGGACAGGGATTCAATCAGCCCCAGCATTTT. Its translation is CASSQGSLGQGFNQPQHF.

The chain links TRBV6-6 to TRBJ1-1; D is possibly TRBD1 (5 bases). Deletions cut 0 bases from V and 1 base from J, with 9 bases between. This CDR3 contains 15 residues. In germline, CDR1 is MNHNY, CDR2 SVGAGI (reference sequence). Here the CDR3 reads CASSYSGRENTEAFF. The DNA for the CDR3 is TGTGCCAGCAGTTACTCGGGCAGGGAGAACACTGAAGCTTTCTTT.

V usage is TRBV5-4 and J usage is TRBJ2-1, with 7 bases identical to TRBD2. Germline V lookup: CDR1 SGHNT, CDR2 YYREEE (reference sequence). The CDR3 is 15 residues long. Germline trimming cut 0 bases from V and 0 bases from J; bases unmatched to any gene: 0. As DNA, the CDR3 is TGTGCCAGCAGCTTGGGGACTAGCTCCTACAATGAGCAGTTCTTC. Translated: CASSLGTSSYNEQFF.

This clone came up once. The chain couples TRBV19 to TRBJ1-1; D remains unclear. There are 14 residues in the CDR3. Germline V lookup: CDR1 LNHDA, CDR2 SQIVND (reference sequence). V lost 3 bases, J lost 4 bases, and 12 bases lay in between. The CDR3 DNA is TGTGCCAGTAGTATGGGAGGGTGGGCCACTGAAGCTTTCTTT. Its translation is CASSMGGWATEAFF.

This rearrangement joins TRBV27 to TRBJ1-5, with D hard to call. This CDR3 region has 14 residues. The V gene's germline CDR1 is MNHEY and CDR2 SMNVEV (reference sequence). V lost 3 bases to trimming and J lost 2 bases, with 8 bases between them. The CDR3 region is CASSFLSGNQPQHF. In nucleotides, the CDR3 is TGTGCCAGCAGTTTCCTTTCAGGCAATCAGCCCCAGCATTTT.

This clone appeared a few times. The V and J genes are TRBV6-1 and TRBJ2-1, with TRBD2 matching 9 bases. This CDR3 contains 14 residues. CDR1 and CDR2 (germline): MNHNS, SASEGT. Trimming removed 6 bases from V and 3 bases from J; junction bases left unmatched: 3. CDR3 coding DNA: TGTGCCAGCAGCGCTAGCGGGAACTACAATGAGCAGTTCTTC. Translated: CASSASGNYNEQFF.

The gene calls are TRBV5-4 and TRBJ1-1, with 9 bases aligning to TRBD1. Germline CDR1 reads SGHNT; CDR2 reads YYREEE (reference sequence). V shed 0 bases, J shed 4 bases, and the junction held 1 base outside the gene matches. The CDR3 length is 14 residues. CDR3 region: CASSLDRGPTEAFF. The CDR3 DNA follows: TGTGCCAGCAGCTTGGACAGGGGGCCCACTGAAGCTTTCTTT.

The V call is TRBV4-1, the J call TRBJ2-7; 8 positions match TRBD2. This CDR3 has 15 amino acids. V shed 1 base and J 6 bases; nucleotides not matched to a gene: 8. Looked up from germline, CDR1 is MGHRA and CDR2 is YSYEKL. The CDR3 region has the DNA TGCGCCAGCAGCCAAGGTCAGCGGGAGAGTAGCGAGCAGTACTTC. Translation gives CASSQGQRESSEQYF.

This chain connects TRBV19 to TRBJ2-3; D is undetermined. Between the trimmed V and J ends, which lost 5 bases and 14 bases, there was a span of 17 bases. This CDR3 region has 12 residues. Germline assignment: CDR1 LNHDA and CDR2 SQIVND (reference sequence). This CDR3 is CASSPNRLGMYF. The CDR3 coding sequence is TGTGCCAGTAGTCCCAACCGCCTAGGAATGTATTTT.

This rearrangement joins TRBV7-9 to TRBJ2-5, with unresolved D. The DNA end is more similar to TRBJ2-7, so the J call may be wrong. The CDR3 contains 13 residues. The V gene's germline CDR1 is SEHNR and CDR2 FQNEAQ (reference sequence). Here the CDR3 DNA reads TGTGCCAGCAGCTACTCCACCCCCTACGAGCAGTACTTC. Translating it yields CASSYSTPYEQYF.

The V call is TRBV9, the J call TRBJ2-5; 7 bases are a match to TRBD1. The CDR3 contains 15 residues. V shed 0 bases, J shed 4 bases, and the junction held 6 bases outside the gene matches. CDR1 is SGDLS and CDR2 is YYNGEE in the germline V gene. The CDR3 loop reads CASSVGQGGLETQYF. Written as DNA, the CDR3 is TGTGCCAGCAGCGTAGGACAGGGTGGCCTAGAGACCCAGTACTTC.